The TCR beta chain described here comes from a study of blood T cell repertoires in COVID-19. Germline V lookup: CDR1 MNHEY, CDR2 SVGAGI. CDR3 length equals 14 residues. Trimming took off 7 bases at V and 11 bases at J, with 23 bases between the two ends. Authors' analysis steps: Cell counts per sample came from amplifying reference gene primers. This table comes from immunoSEQ multiplex PCR, and its TCRdb copy is limited to in-frame clones, with some not included. The V and J calls and the clone size are those of that table, but D and trimming were determined from the DNA. The sample has about 280,000 clones, 83% seen once; the top ten hold 8.5% to 9.5%.

This chain connects TRBV6-5 to TRBJ1-2; tentative D call: TRBD1 (6 bases). Source material: peripheral blood. The TCR originated in a woman aged 45-60 years who had recovered from COVID-19. The CDR3 DNA reads TGTGCCAGCACTCCCCAGGGACACCGTTTGGGGTACACCTTC. Translating it yields CASTPQGHRLGYTF.